The following is a T cell receptor (beta chain) sequence with its context. This clone showed up many times. Its antigen is still unknown. Nothing much larger sits one base from this clone, and base qualities are not available. Taken from cysteine to phenylalanine, the CDR3 has 21 residues. The CDR3 DNA has 63 bases and is translated from base 1. In the germline V gene, CDR1 corresponds to LGHNT and CDR2 to FRNRAP. Relative to germline, V is missing 3 bases and J is missing 4 bases, with 22 bases of the junction outside any gene match. The library relied on the immunoSEQ multiplex PCR assay. In its TCRdb copy, this immuneACCESS table keeps in-frame sequences only and misses some clones. Where compared with another copy, unresolved V genes explain less than half of these, and the others have no known cause. The sample table contains around 130,000 clones; only one count was recorded for around nine tenths of them. The ten largest account for over 10% of the sample.

This record belongs to a study of control samples from healthy donors and cancer patients (dated by TCRdb to 2020 to 2022). This sequence was found in a man younger than 45 in good health. The sample was blood. This chain is built from TRBV12-5 and TRBJ2-2, with 8 junctional bases fitting TRBD2. The nucleotide sequence reads TGTGCTAGTGGTTTACTCCCCCGGGGGGGCCTATACACAACAACCACCGGGGAGCTGTTTTTT. It translates as CASGLLPRGGLYTTTTGELFF.